The rows below give T cell receptor beta chains drawn from one sample of a study of regulatory T cells in long-lasting Graves disease. TCRdb ran MiXCR on the multiplex PCR reads and lists one entry per CDR3 protein. The sample holds 400,000 to 650,000 distinct CDR3 sequences, around 15% seen once. The sample was also linked to a second study, of T cells in Graves' hyperthyroidism and ophthalmopathy.

Sample: peripheral blood mononuclear cells (PBMCs), taken at new diagnosis, from a patient treated with antithyroid drugs. The receptors derive from a woman aged 35-65 years with Graves disease. The CDR3 runs from the conserved cysteine through the conserved F or W. The D gene is left open where the match is weak. Size values are once, few and many counts, or a class for expanded clones, and some rows have none.

D gene	clone size	J gene	CDR3 length	V gene	CDR3 DNA	CDR3 protein
NA	NA	TRBJ2-5	13	TRBV19	TGTGCCAGTAGTATCCCTGGACAAGAGACCCAGTACTTC	CASSIPGQETQYF
TRBD2	NA	TRBJ2-1	15	TRBV9	TGTGCCAGCAGCGGGGGACTAGCGGAGTACAATGAGCAGTTCTTC	CASSGGLAEYNEQFF
NA	few	TRBJ2-3	15	TRBV7-9	TGTGCCAGCAGCTTAGGGGGGGTTGGGGCAGATACGCAGTATTTT	CASSLGGVGADTQYF
NA	few	TRBJ1-4	15	TRBV7-9	TGTGCCAGCAGCCGCCTGGGGGTGGGAGATGAAAAACTGTTTTTT	CASSRLGVGDEKLFF
TRBD1	many	TRBJ2-5	15	TRBV11-3	TGTGCCAGCAGCTCCATGACAGGGATGCAAGAGACCCAGTACTTC	CASSSMTGMQETQYF
NA	few	TRBJ2-2	16	TRBV4-1	TGCGCCAGCAGCCAAGATACGGGCATCGCCACCGGGGAGCTGTTTTTT	CASSQDTGIATGELFF
NA	few	TRBJ2-2	15	TRBV19	TGTGCCAGTAGTATTTTAGTTGGGAACACCGGGGAGCTGTTTTTT	CASSILVGNTGELFF
TRBD1	few	TRBJ1-4	14	TRBV14	TGTGCCAGCAGCAATGGGACAGGGTTATGGAAACTGTTTTTT	CASSNGTGLWKLFF
NA	few	TRBJ1-3	16	TRBV19	TGTGCCAGTAGTATCCAAGGGGTCCCGGGAGGAAACACCATATATTTT	CASSIQGVPGGNTIYF
TRBD1	many	TRBJ1-2	13	TRBV18	TGTGCCAGCAGCCCTAGACAGGGAGGTGGCTACACCTTC	CASSPRQGGGYTF
TRBD2	few	TRBJ2-5	16	TRBV9	TGTGCCAGCAGCGCCTCTAGCGGGGGGGCCCAAGAGACCCAGTACTTC	CASSASSGGAQETQYF
TRBD2	few	TRBJ2-3	17	TRBV20-1	TGCAGTGCTCCGGACGGGACTAGCAGTCAGGGCACAGATACGCAGTATTTT	CSAPDGTSSQGTDTQYF
TRBD1	many	TRBJ1-2	12	TRBV5-1	TGCGCCAGCAGCACGGGACAGTTTGGCTACACCTTC	CASSTGQFGYTF
TRBD1	NA	TRBJ1-1	12	TRBV6-1	TGTGCCAGCAGATTCCGGGACAGAGAAGCTTTCTTT	CASRFRDREAFF
NA	few	TRBJ2-4	13	TRBV5-1	TGCGCCAGCAGGAGGGGTATCAAAAACATTCAGTACTTC	CASRRGIKNIQYF
TRBD2	NA	TRBJ2-3	16	TRBV29-1	TGCAGCGCCCGGGGGGCGAGTAGCGGGGGCACAGATACGCAGTATTTT	CSARGASSGGTDTQYF
TRBD1	many	TRBJ1-1	16	TRBV28	TGTGCCAGCAGCCCCCCCAGACAGGGTGCCAACACTGAAGCTTTCTTT	CASSPPRQGANTEAFF
TRBD2	few	TRBJ2-2	15	TRBV20-1	TGCAGTGCTAGTAGCGGGGGTGCGAACACCGGGGAGCTGTTTTTT	CSASSGGANTGELFF
NA	many	TRBJ2-5	15	TRBV2	TGTGCCAGCAGTCCTACAGAGGGGCGCAGGGAGACCCAGTACTTC	CASSPTEGRRETQYF
TRBD1	NA	TRBJ1-6	15	TRBV6-6	TGTGCCAGCAGTTACTCGACAGGGGGAGATTCACCCCTCCACTTT	CASSYSTGGDSPLHF
TRBD1	many	TRBJ2-3	14	TRBV20-1	TGCAGTGCTAGAGGCGGACAGGGGGCAGATACGCAGTATTTT	CSARGGQGADTQYF
TRBD2	few	TRBJ2-1	12	TRBV14	TGTGCCAGCAGCCAAAGACTAGCGGGGCCTTACTTC	CASSQRLAGPYF